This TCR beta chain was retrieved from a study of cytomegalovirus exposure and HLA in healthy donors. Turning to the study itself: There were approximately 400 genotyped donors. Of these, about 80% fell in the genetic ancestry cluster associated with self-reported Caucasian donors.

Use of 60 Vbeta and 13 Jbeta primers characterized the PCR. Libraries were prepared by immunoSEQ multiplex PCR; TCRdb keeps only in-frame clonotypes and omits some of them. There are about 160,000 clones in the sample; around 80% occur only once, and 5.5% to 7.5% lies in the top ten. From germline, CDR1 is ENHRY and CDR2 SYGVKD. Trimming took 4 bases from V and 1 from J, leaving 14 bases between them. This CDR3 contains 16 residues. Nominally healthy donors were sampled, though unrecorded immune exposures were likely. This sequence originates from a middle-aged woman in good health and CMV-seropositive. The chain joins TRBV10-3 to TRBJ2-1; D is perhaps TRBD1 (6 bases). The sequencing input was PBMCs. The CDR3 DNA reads TGTGCCATCAGTGGTACAGGGTTAGATTCCTACAATGAGCAGTTCTTC. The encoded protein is CAISGTGLDSYNEQFF.